This T cell receptor (beta chain) was recovered during a study of T-cell memory formation after mild COVID-19. In the study overall: TCR clusters were largely donor specific. Study conclusions and caveats: Balance between CD4 and CD8 was seen in clones contracting day 15 to 85, and a CD4+ lean was seen in later expanders.

This clonotype appeared a few times. No antigen is known for it. 5'RACE with constant-segment primers built TCRalpha and TCRbeta cDNA libraries with UMIs. TCRdb re-analysed the 5' RACE reads in MiXCR, keeping a single row per CDR3 protein. The table lists a few hundred thousand distinct CDR3 sequences, around 16% of them singletons. The source is a young man who had mild COVID-19 (a few samples of this study predate the infection). Cell type and time point are not known. Sequenced material: PBMCs or a T cell subset sorted from them (not recorded which).

DNA of the CDR3: TGTGCCATCAGCGAGCTGGGAGGGGGCCTGTACGAGCAGTACTTC. This codes for CAISELGGGLYEQYF. The chain uses TRBV10-3 and TRBJ2-7; D tentatively fits TRBD1 or TRBD2 (7 bases each). From germline, CDR1 is ENHRY and CDR2 SYGVKD. This CDR3 is built from 15 residues. V was shortened by 6 bases and J by 4 bases, with 19 bases between the two germline ends.